This entry is about one T cell receptor (beta chain). Those who participated ranged in age from roughly 18 to 90 years and resided in around 22 US areas. Shortly before study entry, within 2 weeks, exposed participants had met a COVID-19 case. The record originates from a study of blood T cell repertoires in COVID-19. Study information: Acute-phase and convalescent COVID-19 samples originated in the United States, Italy and Spain.

Original processing notes: Nucleated cell number was recorded as an estimate derived from reference gene primer amplification. Measured with immunoSEQ multiplex PCR; TCRdb has only the in-frame clones, and not every one. The V and J calls and clone size were taken over from that table, and D and trimming were inferred from the DNA. This table holds 200,000 to 250,000 clones, 83% found once. The germline CDR1 and CDR2 sequences are MDHEN and SYDVKM. The length of the CDR3 is 16 residues. V was clipped by 6 bases and J by 2 bases, with 17 bases between them. The receptor's source is a woman in her forties or fifties who had been exposed to COVID-19. The sequenced sample consisted of PBMCs or T cells enriched from blood (not recorded which). The genes are TRBV28 and TRBJ1-5; D perhaps matches TRBD1 (5 bases). This CDR3 is CASRRASGFGNQPQHF. In nucleotides, the CDR3 is TGTGCCAGCAGACGAGCCTCAGGGTTCGGCAATCAGCCCCAGCATTTT.